This TCR beta chain is from a study of control samples from healthy donors and cancer patients. V was trimmed by 6 bases and J by 0 bases, leaving 14 bases between them. Germline lookup yields CDR1 MNHEY and CDR2 SVGEGT. The CDR3 loop spans 15 amino acids. Sequencing used immunoSEQ multiplex PCR; TCRdb keeps in-frame clones, though not all of them. The sample consists of 170,000 or so clones, almost 90% of them appearing once. The sequence came from a woman aged 45-65 years in good health. Source material: blood. The gene calls are TRBV6-2 or TRBV6-3 and TRBJ1-2; D is undetermined. The CDR3 reads CASSRTGAANYGYTF. The CDR3 DNA follows: TGTGCCAGCAGCCGGACCGGCGCCGCTAACTATGGCTACACCTTC.